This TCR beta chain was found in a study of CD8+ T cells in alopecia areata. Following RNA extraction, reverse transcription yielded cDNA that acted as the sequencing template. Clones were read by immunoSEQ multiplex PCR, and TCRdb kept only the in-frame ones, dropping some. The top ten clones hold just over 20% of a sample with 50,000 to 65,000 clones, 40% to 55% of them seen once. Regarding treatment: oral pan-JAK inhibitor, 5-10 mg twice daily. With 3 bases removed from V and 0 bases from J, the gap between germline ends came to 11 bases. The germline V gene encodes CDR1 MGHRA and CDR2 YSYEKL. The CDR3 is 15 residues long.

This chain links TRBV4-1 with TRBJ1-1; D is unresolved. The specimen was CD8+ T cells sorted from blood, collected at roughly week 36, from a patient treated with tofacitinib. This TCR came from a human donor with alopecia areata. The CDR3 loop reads CASSHKAFMNTEAFF. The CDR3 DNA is TGCGCCAGCAGCCATAAGGCTTTCATGAACACTGAAGCTTTCTTT.